One and the same sample provided the 23 T cell receptor beta chains below, sequenced in a study of cytomegalovirus exposure and HLA in healthy donors (dated by TCRdb to the late 2010s). Libraries were constructed by the immunoSEQ multiplex PCR assay. For the multiplex PCR, a mixture combining 60 forward primers for TCR Vbeta segments and 13 reverse primers for TCR Jbeta segments was used. The table comes from immuneACCESS by way of TCRdb, which keeps in-frame sequences with V and J called. Part of the clones is missing from these tables; in studies checked, under half for an unresolved V gene and the rest for unknown reasons. For this sample the table gives 99,000 or so clones, of which roughly 76% were detected only once. The ten largest account for 6.9% of the sample. Sequencing used PBMCs. The source is a man aged 25 to 45 in good health and CMV-seropositive.

The genes are TRBV15 and TRBJ1-4; TRBD1 agrees at 7 bases. This CDR3 contains 15 residues. Germline V gene lookup returns CDR1 LNHNV and CDR2 YYDKDF (reference sequence). The ends lost 4 bases at V and 7 bases at J; junction bases unmatched: 9. This CDR3 reads CATSTKTGHSEKLFF. The CDR3 DNA reads TGTGCCACCAGCACCAAGACAGGGCATAGTGAAAAACTGTTTTTT.

The chain uses TRBV7-2 and TRBJ2-5; 7 nucleotides align to TRBD1. CDR1 SGHTA and CDR2 FQGNSA come from the germline V gene. The CDR3 contains 15 residues. After removal of 1 base from V and 5 bases from J, the junction contained 7 bases not matched to a gene. The CDR3 nucleotides are TGTGCCAGCAGCTTAGATAGGGGGCTGGGGGAGACCCAGTACTTC. This gives the protein CASSLDRGLGETQYF.

The V and J genes are TRBV10-3 and TRBJ2-7, with 14 bases fitting TRBD2. Unmatched junction bases numbered 9, after V lost 3 bases and J lost 8 bases. Germline assignment: CDR1 ENHRY and CDR2 SYGVKD. This CDR3 spans 16 amino acids. This CDR3 reads CAISDLPGTSGGKQYF. Written as DNA, the CDR3 is TGTGCCATCAGTGACTTACCCGGGACTAGCGGGGGAAAGCAGTACTTC.

The rearrangement uses TRBV5-1 and TRBJ1-1, with D perhaps matching TRBD1 (5 bases). Trimming took off 0 bases at V and 0 bases at J, with 9 bases between the two ends. This CDR3 has 15 residues. Germline lookup yields CDR1 SGHRS and CDR2 YFSETQ. The CDR3 region is CASSLDGHMNTEAFF. As DNA, the CDR3 is TGCGCCAGCAGCTTGGACGGACACATGAACACTGAAGCTTTCTTT.

The table lists this clone with a few counts. The chain recombines TRBV5-5 with TRBJ2-7; D is uncertain. V dropped 7 bases and J dropped 0 bases, with 8 bases sitting between them. The CDR3 has 12 residues. Germline loops: CDR1 SGHKS, CDR2 YYEKEE (reference sequence). As DNA, the CDR3 is TGTGCCAGCTCTCCCCTCTCCTACGAGCAGTACTTC. It codes for CASSPLSYEQYF.

This chain connects TRBV6-1 to TRBJ1-6; no firm D call. The CDR3 runs 14 residues. V lost 6 bases and J lost 8, with 14 bases in between. From germline, CDR1 is MNHNS and CDR2 SASEGT. CDR3 protein: CASSEVGLHSPLHF. CDR3 coding DNA: TGTGCCAGCAGCGAGGTTGGGTTGCATTCACCCCTCCACTTT.

This clone was observed a single time. The DNA of the CDR3 is TGTGCCAGCAGCTTCAACAGCAGGAACACTGAAGCTTTCTTT. Translation gives CASSFNSRNTEAFF. The chain recombines TRBV5-4 with TRBJ1-1; D is uncertain. This CDR3 spans 14 amino acids. Per the germline V gene, CDR1 is SGHNT and CDR2 is YYREEE (reference sequence). V was clipped by 2 bases and J by 1 base, with 9 bases between them.

The chain links TRBV4-2 to TRBJ2-7; possible D gene TRBD1, 7 bases. The CDR3 has 15 amino acids. The germline V gene has CDR1 LGHNA and CDR2 YNFKEQ. Trimming removed 4 bases from V and 5 bases from J, with 18 bases in between. CDR3 coding DNA: TGTGCCAGCAGCCTTGGCGGAGGGGGCCGGGACGAGCAGTACTTC. Translation: CASSLGGGGRDEQYF.

The rearrangement links TRBV29-1 to TRBJ2-3; the D is unclear. The CDR3 covers 12 residues. The germline V gene encodes CDR1 SQVTM and CDR2 ANQGSEA. V was trimmed by 4 bases and J by 3 bases, leaving 8 bases between them. CDR3 sequence: CSVAPATDTQYF. The CDR3 coding sequence is TGCAGCGTTGCCCCCGCGACAGATACGCAGTATTTT.

The V and J genes are TRBV27 and TRBJ2-7, with TRBD1 identical over 10 bases. V lost 3 bases and J lost 2; bases outside the gene matches: 7. The CDR3 sequence is 16 residues long. Germline values: CDR1 MNHEY, CDR2 SMNVEV (reference sequence). CDR3 nucleotide sequence: TGTGCCAGCAGTTTCATCGACAGGGGGCAGACCTACGAGCAGTACTTC. Its translation is CASSFIDRGQTYEQYF.

V and J are TRBV30 and TRBJ1-2; D remains unclear. The CDR3 totals 13 residues. Trimming cost V 2 bases and J 4 bases, with 11 bases left between them. CDR1 is GTSNPN and CDR2 is SVGIG in the germline V gene (reference sequence). Written as DNA, the CDR3 is TGTGCCTGGAGTCAACAGAGATTCTATGGCTACACCTTC. Amino acid sequence: CAWSQQRFYGYTF.

The chain employs TRBV2 and TRBJ2-7; D remains unclear. The CDR3 extends over 11 amino acids. V shed 2 bases and J shed 7 bases, with 6 bases lying between them. CDR1 and CDR2 from the germline V gene are SNHLY and FYNNEI. CDR3 amino acids: CASSEYVEQYF. DNA of the CDR3: TGTGCCAGCAGTGAATATGTTGAGCAGTACTTC.

The chain is built from TRBV4-2 and TRBJ1-6, with 8 bases lining up with TRBD1. The CDR3 loop spans 16 amino acids. Germline CDR1 is LGHNA and CDR2 is YNFKEQ. V shed 4 bases and J 0 bases; nucleotides not matched to a gene: 2. The CDR3 sequence is CASSRDRSSYNSPLHF. The CDR3 coding sequence is TGTGCCAGCAGCCGGGACAGGAGCTCCTATAATTCACCCCTCCACTTT.

The table lists this clone with a few counts. The chain carries TRBV7-6 and TRBJ2-1; 8 nucleotides match TRBD2. CDR1 and CDR2 (germline): SGHVS, FNYEAQ. J was trimmed by 10 bases and V by 0 bases; bases with no gene match: 5. The CDR3 length is 14 residues. CDR3: CASSLAATGGEQFF. CDR3 bases: TGTGCCAGCAGCTTAGCGGCAACGGGGGGGGAGCAGTTCTTC.

This chain uses TRBV29-1 with TRBJ2-1; TRBD2 matches 16 bases. The V segment lost 6 bases and the J segment 9 bases; nucleotides outside the gene matches: 5. Germline CDR1 SQVTM, CDR2 ANQGSEA. The length of the CDR3 is 14 residues. DNA of the CDR3: TGCAGCGTCGGGACTAGCGGGGGGGAACTTGAGCAGTTCTTC. This sequence encodes CSVGTSGGELEQFF.

The sample holds one count of this clone. Germline and junction disagree at one end, which may indicate a read error. The chain is built from TRBV5-1 and TRBJ2-1, with D possibly being TRBD2 (7 bases). Germline V gene data show CDR1 as SGHRS and CDR2 as YFSETQ. The CDR3 runs 13 residues. CDR3 in amino acids: CASSRGGDKEQFF. The CDR3 DNA reads as TGCGCCAGCAGTAGGGGAGGGGACAAGGAGCAGTTCTTC.

The rearrangement uses TRBV29-1 and TRBJ1-2, with 10 bases aligning to TRBD1. Trimming cost V 8 bases and J 4 bases; bases outside gene matches: 10. This CDR3 contains 14 residues. CDR1 is SQVTM and CDR2 is ANQGSEA in the germline V gene. The CDR3 reads CSSTGGAGVYGYTF. The CDR3 DNA follows: TGCAGCTCGACAGGGGGCGCGGGAGTCTATGGCTACACCTTC.

The chain recombines TRBV25-1 with TRBJ2-1, with a possible D match to TRBD2 (6 bases). Trimming removed 5 bases from V and 6 bases from J, with 8 bases in between. The CDR3 is 12 amino acids. The germline V gene encodes CDR1 MGHDK and CDR2 SYGVNS. The CDR3 DNA follows: TGTGCCAGCAGTTCGGGGGTCAATGAGCAGTTCTTC. Its translation is CASSSGVNEQFF.

This clone showed up just a few times. The V gene is TRBV7-2, the J gene TRBJ2-2; D perhaps matches TRBD1 (8 bases). Germline CDR1 and CDR2: SGHTA and FQGNSA. V lost 1 base to trimming and J lost 4 bases, with 16 bases between them. The CDR3 runs to 17 residues. DNA for the CDR3: TGTGCCAGCAGCTTAGGGACAGGGAGGGTCGGCACCGGGGAGCTGTTTTTT. This sequence encodes CASSLGTGRVGTGELFF.

On this clone itself: Other DNA sequences in this specimen translate into the identical CDR3. The CDR3 reads CAWTGIATYNEQFF. The CDR3 nucleotides are TGTGCCTGGACTGGAATAGCGACCTACAATGAGCAGTTCTTC. The chain carries TRBV30 and TRBJ2-1; weak D call: TRBD2 (5 bases). Germline V gene lookup returns CDR1 GTSNPN and CDR2 SVGIG (reference sequence). V was pared by 4 bases and J by 2 bases, with 12 bases between. The CDR3 spans 14 residues.

This clone appeared a single time. This CDR3 fails to terminate in the conserved phenylalanine or tryptophan, so it likely reflects a read error. The V and J genes are TRBV6-5 and TRBJ1-2; TRBD1 matches at 10 bases. The germline V gene encodes CDR1 MNHEY and CDR2 SVGAGI. Germline trimming cut 6 bases from V and 5 bases from J; bases unmatched to any gene: 6. There are 14 residues in the CDR3. The CDR3 DNA follows: TGTGCCAGCAGAGACGACAGGGGGCGTTATGGCTACACCGTC. As protein: CASRDDRGRYGYTV.

The V gene is TRBV2, the J gene TRBJ1-3; D unresolved. V lost 2 bases to trimming and J lost 2 bases, with 10 bases between them. Germline CDR1 and CDR2: SNHLY and FYNNEI. The CDR3 has 15 amino acids. CDR3 sequence reads: CASSEQVTPGNTIYF. CDR3 nucleotides: TGTGCCAGCAGTGAACAGGTCACTCCTGGAAACACCATATATTTT.

This clone was seen a handful of times. V gene TRBV4-1 combines with J gene TRBJ2-7, with D perhaps matching TRBD1 (6 bases). The CDR3 is 16 amino acids. Trimming cost V 2 bases and J 1 base, with 15 bases left between them. The germline gives CDR1 MGHRA, CDR2 YSYEKL. The CDR3 DNA reads as TGCGCCAGCAGCCAACCTACAGGGCGACGATCCTACGAGCAGTACTTC. It codes for CASSQPTGRRSYEQYF.